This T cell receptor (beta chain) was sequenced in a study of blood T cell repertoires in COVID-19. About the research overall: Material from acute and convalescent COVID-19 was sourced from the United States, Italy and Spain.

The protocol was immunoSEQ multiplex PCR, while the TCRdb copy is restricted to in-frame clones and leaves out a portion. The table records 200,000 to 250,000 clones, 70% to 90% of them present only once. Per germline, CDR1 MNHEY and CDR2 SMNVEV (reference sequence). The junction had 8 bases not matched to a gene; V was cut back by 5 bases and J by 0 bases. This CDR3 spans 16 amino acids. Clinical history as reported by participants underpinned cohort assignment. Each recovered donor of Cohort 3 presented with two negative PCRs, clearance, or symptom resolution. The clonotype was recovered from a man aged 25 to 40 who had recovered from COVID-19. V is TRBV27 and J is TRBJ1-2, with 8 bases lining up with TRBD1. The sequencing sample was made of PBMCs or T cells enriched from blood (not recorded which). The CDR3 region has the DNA TGTGCCAGCAGTGCGGACAGGGTGGGAGCTAACTATGGCTACACCTTC. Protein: CASSADRVGANYGYTF.